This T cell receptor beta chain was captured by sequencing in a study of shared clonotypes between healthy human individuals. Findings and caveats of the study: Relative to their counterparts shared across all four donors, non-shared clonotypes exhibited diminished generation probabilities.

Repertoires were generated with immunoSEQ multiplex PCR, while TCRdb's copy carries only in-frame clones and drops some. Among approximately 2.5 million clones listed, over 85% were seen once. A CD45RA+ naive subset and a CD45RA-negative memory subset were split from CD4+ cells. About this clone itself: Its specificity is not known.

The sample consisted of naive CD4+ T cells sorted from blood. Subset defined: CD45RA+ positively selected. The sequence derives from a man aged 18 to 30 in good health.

CDR3 protein: CASSQVAGGMGLSGEQFF. The CDR3 nucleotides read TGCGCCAGCAGCCAAGTAGCGGGAGGGATGGGGTTAAGCGGTGAGCAGTTCTTC. This chain joins TRBV4-1 and TRBJ2-1; 11 bases agree with TRBD2. CDR1 is MGHRA, CDR2 YSYEKL, per germline. V shed 1 base and J 9 bases; nucleotides not matched to a gene: 14. CDR3 length: 18 residues.